This TCR beta chain was recorded in a study of T-cell reconstitution after alpha-beta-depleted transplantation in children (dated by TCRdb to the mid-2010s). For the wider study: Using TCR repertoire profiling, the study followed T-cell immune reconstitution in a quantitative way in children after TCRalphabeta/CD19-depleted allogeneic hematopoietic cell transplantation.

This clonotype was seen many times. The antigen it binds to is not known. Per-nucleotide qualities are absent, and no much larger clonotype sits a single base away. Library creation used PCR. Sequenced on an Illumina HiSeq 2500. To normalize quantification of the TCRbeta repertoire, the TCR libraries were built with molecular barcoding that relied on unique molecular identifiers. TCRdb applied fastp at Q25 and MiXCR to the public reads, then kept only in-frame beta chains. When rows share a CDR3 protein, they turn into one entry using the most common DNA and genes. The sample has 200,000 to 250,000 distinct CDR3 sequences on record, around 9.6% of them singletons. The leading ten clones occupy less than 8% of the sample. Trimming costs V 4 bases and J 8 bases, and their ends lie 8 bases apart. The CDR3 covers 11 residues, taking in both the cysteine and the phenylalanine. Only the CDR3 DNA is retained, 33 bases long and in frame from the first base. Sequences MNHEY (CDR1) and SMNVEV (CDR2) are obtained from the germline V gene (reference sequence).

The source of this sequence is a human donor who donated a stem cell graft to a child with acute lymphoblastic leukemia. The source material was PBMCs from the stem cell graft donor, sampled from the stem cell graft. The rearrangement combines TRBV27 with TRBJ1-1; the D gene is unclear. The CDR3: CASSSLGEAFF. The DNA reads TGTGCCAGCAGTTCCCTCGGAGAAGCTTTCTTT.